A single sample is the source of the 18 T cell receptor beta chains below, sequenced in a study of shared clonotypes between healthy human individuals. TCRdb's copy holds only in-frame clones and misses some; the assay was immunoSEQ multiplex PCR. The sample carries more than 1,200,000 clones, roughly 98.5% recorded once. Sequences were obtained from naive CD4+ T cells sorted from blood. Subset described: CD45RA+ positively selected. These receptors were collected from a man aged 30-40 years in good health.

The rearrangement uses TRBV28 and TRBJ1-4, with TRBD1 matching 7 bases. There are 15 residues in the CDR3. The germline CDR1 and CDR2 sequences are MDHEN and SYDVKM. J gave up 5 bases and V 6 bases, and 9 bases lay outside the gene matches. This chain's CDR3 is CASRPLGTENEKLFF. CDR3 in DNA: TGTGCCAGCAGACCCCTCGGGACAGAGAATGAAAAACTGTTTTTT.

This chain connects TRBV7-2 to TRBJ1-5, with D perhaps matching TRBD1 (6 bases). Trimming took 8 bases from V and 6 from J, leaving 11 bases between them. The germline V gene encodes CDR1 SGHTA and CDR2 FQGNSA. The CDR3 sequence is 12 residues long. Here the CDR3 DNA reads TGTGCCAGCTCGACGGGGGCTCAGCCCCAGCATTTT. It translates to CASSTGAQPQHF.

The chain couples TRBV6-5 to TRBJ2-7; TRBD1 matches at 7 bases. From germline, CDR1 is MNHEY and CDR2 SVGAGI. The CDR3 is made up of 15 amino acids. Germline trimming cut 0 bases from V and 1 base from J; bases unmatched to any gene: 3. CDR3 loop: CASSYSGQISYEQYF. The CDR3 DNA reads TGTGCCAGCAGTTACTCGGGACAGATTTCCTACGAGCAGTACTTC.

The rearrangement joins TRBV2 to TRBJ2-1; TRBD2 matches at 9 bases. This CDR3 is 15 amino acids long. Germline loops: CDR1 SNHLY, CDR2 FYNNEI. V shed 4 bases, J shed 6 bases, and the junction held 7 bases outside the gene matches. CDR3 in amino acids: CASSALAGDINEQFF. The CDR3 DNA is TGTGCCAGCAGTGCCTTAGCGGGAGATATCAATGAGCAGTTCTTC.

The V gene is TRBV29-1, the J gene TRBJ2-2, with 7 bases matching TRBD1. The V segment lost 4 bases and the J segment 0 bases; nucleotides outside the gene matches: 8. The germline CDR1 and CDR2 sequences are SQVTM and ANQGSEA. This CDR3 has 16 amino acids. For the CDR3, the DNA is TGCAGCGTTGGAGGAACAGGGGCCGCGAACACCGGGGAGCTGTTTTTT. It encodes CSVGGTGAANTGELFF.

V gene TRBV30 combines with J gene TRBJ1-5; D may be TRBD1 (6 bases). Germline lookup yields CDR1 GTSNPN and CDR2 SVGIG (reference sequence). The germline V and J ends were trimmed by 0 bases and 0 bases, with 12 bases remaining between them. The CDR3 is 16 residues long. The CDR3 reads CAWSVGDTNSNQPQHF. The CDR3 DNA follows: TGTGCCTGGAGTGTCGGGGACACAAATAGCAATCAGCCCCAGCATTTT.

The rearrangement joins TRBV4-2 to TRBJ2-6; D unclear. The CDR3 extends over 16 amino acids. Germline V gene data show CDR1 as LGHNA and CDR2 as YNFKEQ. Deletions cut 1 base from V and 1 base from J, with 8 bases between. CDR3 nucleotides: TGTGCCAGCAGCCAAGTATCTGGATCTGGGGCCAACGTCCTGACTTTC. It encodes CASSQVSGSGANVLTF.

The genes are TRBV5-1 and TRBJ1-5; D remains ambiguous. The germline V gene has CDR1 SGHRS and CDR2 YFSETQ. The CDR3 is 15 residues long. V lost 4 bases and J lost 0, with 11 bases in between. The CDR3 is CASSPLGNSNQPQHF. The CDR3 nucleotides are TGCGCCAGCAGCCCCCTGGGTAATAGCAATCAGCCCCAGCATTTT.

V usage is TRBV19 and J usage is TRBJ2-7; 14 bases map to TRBD2. Per the germline V gene, CDR1 is LNHDA and CDR2 is SQIVND (reference sequence). This CDR3 is built from 14 residues. The CDR3 DNA is TGTGCCAGTAGTCCGGGGACTAGCGGGAGAAGGCTCACAGTC. It specifies CASSPGTSGRRLTV.

This rearrangement joins TRBV28 to TRBJ2-5; D ambiguous. Germline lookup yields CDR1 MDHEN and CDR2 SYDVKM. The CDR3 is 12 residues long. Trimming cost V 3 bases and J 7 bases, with 9 bases left between them. CDR3 residues: CASSFISATQYF. CDR3 bases: TGTGCCAGCAGTTTTATTTCGGCGACCCAGTACTTC.

Only one count was recorded for this clone. Other DNA sequences of this sample code for an identical CDR3. This sequence joins TRBV7-9 and TRBJ2-3; TRBD1 or TRBD2 may be the D gene (5 bases each). Looked up from germline, CDR1 is SEHNR and CDR2 is FQNEAQ (reference sequence). This CDR3 contains 13 residues. V was pared by 1 base and J by 4 bases, with 6 bases between. CDR3 in DNA: TGTGCCAGCAGCTTAGGAGGGGCAGATACGCAGTATTTT. Amino acid sequence: CASSLGGADTQYF.

The count of this clone is one. This chain uses TRBV2 with TRBJ1-4; D is perhaps TRBD1 (5 bases). V lost 4 bases and J 11 bases, leaving 17 bases between the germline ends. The CDR3 consists of 14 residues. CDR1 SNHLY and CDR2 FYNNEI come from the germline V gene. CDR3 nucleotide sequence: TGTGCCAGCAGTGTTGACAGAAGAAATGCGAAACTGTTTTTT. This encodes CASSVDRRNAKLFF.

The chain is built from TRBV29-1 and TRBJ2-5, with D perhaps TRBD2 (6 bases). Germline CDR1 reads SQVTM; CDR2 reads ANQGSEA. V lost 6 bases and J lost 1, with 9 bases in between. The CDR3 extends over 12 amino acids. CDR3 sequence (DNA): TGCAGCGTGGGGACTCCCCAAGAGACCCAGTACTTC. Residues: CSVGTPQETQYF.

The chain recombines TRBV18 with TRBJ2-7; the match to TRBD1 covers 9 bases. The CDR3 sequence is 15 residues long. Unmatched junction bases numbered 7, after V lost 3 bases and J lost 4 bases. The germline V gene has CDR1 KGHSH and CDR2 LQKENI. The CDR3 is CASSPGTGRRYEQYF. The DNA for the CDR3 is TGTGCCAGCTCACCGGGGACAGGGCGGAGGTACGAGCAGTACTTC.

V usage is TRBV7-2 and J usage is TRBJ1-4, with no clear D. V dropped 1 base and J dropped 3 bases, with 12 bases sitting between them. The CDR3 sequence is 16 residues long. The V gene's germline CDR1 is SGHTA and CDR2 FQGNSA. CDR3: CASSLVSGLANEKLFF. The DNA of the CDR3 is TGTGCCAGCAGCTTAGTTTCGGGGTTGGCTAATGAAAAACTGTTTTTT. The entire variable domain, with the rest obtained from reference TRBV7-2 and TRBJ1-4, is as follows: GAGVSQSPSNKVTEKGKDVELRCDPISGHTALYWYRQSLGQGLEFLIYFQGNSAPDKSGLPSDRFSAERTGGSVSTLTIQRTQQEDSAVYLCASSLVSGLANEKLFFGSGTQLSVL.

This chain joins TRBV18 and TRBJ1-4; D possibly corresponds to TRBD1 (6 bases). The CDR3 sequence is 13 residues long. The V and J ends lost 6 bases and 7 bases respectively, with 12 bases between them. Germline V gene data show CDR1 as KGHSH and CDR2 as LQKENI. The CDR3, as DNA: TGTGCCAGCTCGCCTTCGGACAGTGAAAAACTGTTTTTT. Translation: CASSPSDSEKLFF. The whole variable domain, remainder taken from reference TRBV18 and TRBJ1-4, is NAGVMQNPRHLVRRRGQEARLRCSPMKGHSHVYWYRQLPEEGLKFMVYLQKENIIDESGMPKERFSAEFPKEGPSILRIQQVVRGDSAAYFCASSPSDSEKLFFGSGTQLSVL.

This CDR3 is CASSEYPASGLLYEQYF. CDR3 sequence (DNA): TGTGCCAGCAGTGAATATCCAGCTAGCGGGCTTCTCTACGAGCAGTACTTC. The chain employs TRBV6-1 and TRBJ2-7, with TRBD2 identical over 8 bases. The CDR3 extends over 17 amino acids. V shed 2 bases, J shed 3 bases, and the junction held 12 bases outside the gene matches. Germline CDR1 MNHNS, CDR2 SASEGT.

CDR3 loop: CASSPLRGGANTGELFF. The DNA of the CDR3 is TGTGCCAGCTCACCACTTAGGGGAGGGGCGAACACCGGGGAGCTGTTTTTT. The gene calls are TRBV18 and TRBJ2-2, with TRBD2 identical over 7 bases. Germline V lookup: CDR1 KGHSH, CDR2 LQKENI. The CDR3 runs 17 residues. V was pared by 1 base and J by 0 bases, with 5 bases of the junction left unmatched.